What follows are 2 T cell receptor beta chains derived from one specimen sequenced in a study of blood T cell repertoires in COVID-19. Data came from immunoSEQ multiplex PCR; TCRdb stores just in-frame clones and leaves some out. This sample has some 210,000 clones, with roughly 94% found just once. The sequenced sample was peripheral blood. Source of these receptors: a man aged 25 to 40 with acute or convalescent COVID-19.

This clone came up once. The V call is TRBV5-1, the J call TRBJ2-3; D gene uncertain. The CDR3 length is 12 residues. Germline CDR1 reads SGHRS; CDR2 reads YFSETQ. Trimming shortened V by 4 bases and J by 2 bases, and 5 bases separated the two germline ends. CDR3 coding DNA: TGCGCCAGCAGCCAAGCCACAGATACGCAGTATTTT. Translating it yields CASSQATDTQYF.

CDR3 amino acids: CASSTSYPGLANTGELFF. CDR3 sequence (DNA): TGTGCCAGCTCAACGAGCTACCCGGGACTAGCGAACACCGGGGAGCTGTTTTTT. The gene calls are TRBV18 and TRBJ2-2; 8 bases match TRBD2. The CDR3 sequence is 18 residues long. The germline V gene has CDR1 KGHSH and CDR2 LQKENI. The V and J ends lost 5 bases and 0 bases, in that order; junction bases with no gene match: 11.